This T cell receptor beta chain was recorded in a study of cytomegalovirus exposure and HLA in healthy donors. PCR was performed using 60 Vbeta and 13 Jbeta primers. Sequencing used immunoSEQ multiplex PCR; TCRdb keeps in-frame clones, though not all of them. In the table there are more than 150,000 clones, 80% to 90% of which are singletons. General study points: Accurate HLA-A and HLA-B prediction from TCR beta sequences was reported for most subjects. Presence/absence analysis assumed near-uniform sequencing depth across donors.

As for this clone: Its specificity is not known.

The germline CDR1 and CDR2 sequences are MDHEN and SYDVKM. V lost 6 bases and J 9 bases, leaving 15 bases between the germline ends. The length of the CDR3 is 13 residues. The source material was PBMCs. This clonotype was obtained from a woman between 18 and 29 years old in good health and CMV-seronegative. The chain employs TRBV28 and TRBJ2-4, with D tentatively TRBD2 (5 bases). For the CDR3, the DNA is TGTGCCAGCAGAAGGGCGGCTACTAGCATTCAGTACTTC. This encodes CASRRAATSIQYF.